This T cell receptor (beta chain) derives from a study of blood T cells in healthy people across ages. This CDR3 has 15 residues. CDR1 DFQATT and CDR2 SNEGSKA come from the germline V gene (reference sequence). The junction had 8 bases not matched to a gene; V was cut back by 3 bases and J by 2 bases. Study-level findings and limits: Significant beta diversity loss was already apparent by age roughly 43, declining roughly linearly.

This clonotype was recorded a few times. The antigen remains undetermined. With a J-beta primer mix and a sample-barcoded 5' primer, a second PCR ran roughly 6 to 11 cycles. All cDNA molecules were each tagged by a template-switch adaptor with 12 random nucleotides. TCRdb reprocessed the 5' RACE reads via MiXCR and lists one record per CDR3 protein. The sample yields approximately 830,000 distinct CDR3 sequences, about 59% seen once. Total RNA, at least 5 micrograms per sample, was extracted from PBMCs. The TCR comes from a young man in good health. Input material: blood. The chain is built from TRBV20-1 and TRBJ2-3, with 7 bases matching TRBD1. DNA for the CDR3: TGCAGTGCTAGGGGGACAGCGAAACACACAGATACGCAGTATTTT. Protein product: CSARGTAKHTDTQYF.